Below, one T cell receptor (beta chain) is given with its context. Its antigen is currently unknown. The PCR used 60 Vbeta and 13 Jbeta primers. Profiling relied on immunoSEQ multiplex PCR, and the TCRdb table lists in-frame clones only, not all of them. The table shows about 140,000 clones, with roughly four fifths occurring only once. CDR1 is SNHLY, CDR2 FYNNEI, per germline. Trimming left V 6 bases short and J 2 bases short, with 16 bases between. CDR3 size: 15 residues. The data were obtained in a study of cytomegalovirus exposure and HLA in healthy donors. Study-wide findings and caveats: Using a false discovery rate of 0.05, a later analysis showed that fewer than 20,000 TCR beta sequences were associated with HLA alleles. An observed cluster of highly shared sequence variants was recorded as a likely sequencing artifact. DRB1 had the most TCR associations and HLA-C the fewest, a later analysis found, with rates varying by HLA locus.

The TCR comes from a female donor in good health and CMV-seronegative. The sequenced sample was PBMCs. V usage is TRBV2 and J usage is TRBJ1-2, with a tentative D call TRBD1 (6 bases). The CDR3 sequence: CASRQTGNTNYGYTF. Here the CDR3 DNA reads TGTGCCAGCAGGCAAACAGGGAATACCAACTATGGCTACACCTTC.